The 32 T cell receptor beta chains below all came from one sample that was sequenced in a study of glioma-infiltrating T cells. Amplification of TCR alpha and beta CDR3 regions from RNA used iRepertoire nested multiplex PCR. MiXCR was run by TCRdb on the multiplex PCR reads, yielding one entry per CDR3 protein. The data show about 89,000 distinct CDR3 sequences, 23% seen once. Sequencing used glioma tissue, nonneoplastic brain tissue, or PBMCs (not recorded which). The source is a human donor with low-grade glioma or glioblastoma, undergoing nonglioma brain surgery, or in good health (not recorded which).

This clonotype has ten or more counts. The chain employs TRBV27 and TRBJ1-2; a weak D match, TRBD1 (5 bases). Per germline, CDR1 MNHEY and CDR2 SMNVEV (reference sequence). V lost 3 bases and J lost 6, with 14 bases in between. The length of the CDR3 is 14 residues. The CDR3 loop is CASSLRGLKDGYTF. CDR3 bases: TGTGCCAGCAGTTTGAGGGGCCTTAAAGATGGCTACACCTTC.

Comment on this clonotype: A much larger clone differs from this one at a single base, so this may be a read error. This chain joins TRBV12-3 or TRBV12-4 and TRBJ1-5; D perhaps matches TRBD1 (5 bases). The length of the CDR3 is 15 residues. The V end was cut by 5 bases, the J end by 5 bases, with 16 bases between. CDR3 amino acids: CASSLNGGTDQPQHF. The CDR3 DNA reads TGTGCCAGCAGTCTCAATGGGGGAACAGATCAGCCCCAGCATTTT.

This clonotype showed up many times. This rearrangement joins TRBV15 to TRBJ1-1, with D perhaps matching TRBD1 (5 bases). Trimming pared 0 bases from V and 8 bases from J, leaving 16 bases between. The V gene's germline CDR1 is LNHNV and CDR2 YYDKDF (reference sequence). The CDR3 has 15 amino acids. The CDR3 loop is CATSRDLTEIVEAFF. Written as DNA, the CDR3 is TGTGCCACCAGCAGAGACCTGACAGAAATAGTAGAAGCTTTCTTT.

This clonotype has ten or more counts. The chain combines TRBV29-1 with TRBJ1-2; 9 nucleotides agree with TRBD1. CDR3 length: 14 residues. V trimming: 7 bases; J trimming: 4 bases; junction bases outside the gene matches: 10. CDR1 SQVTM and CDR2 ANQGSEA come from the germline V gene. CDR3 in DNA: TGCAGCGCTGCACCGACAGGGGGTGGCTATGGCTACACCTTC. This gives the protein CSAAPTGGGYGYTF. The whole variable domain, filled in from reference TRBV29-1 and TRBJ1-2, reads SAVISQKPSRDICQRGTSLTIQCQVDSQVTMMFWYRQQPGQSLTLIATANQGSEATYESGFVIDKFPISRPNLTFSTLTVSNMSPEDSSIYLCSAAPTGGGYGYTFGSGTRLTVV.

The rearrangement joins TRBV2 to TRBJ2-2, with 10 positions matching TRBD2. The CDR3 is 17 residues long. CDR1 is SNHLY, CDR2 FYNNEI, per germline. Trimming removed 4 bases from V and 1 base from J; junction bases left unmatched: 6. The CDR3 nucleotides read TGTGCCAGCAGTGCTGCTAGCGGGAGCCTGAACACCGGGGAGCTGTTTTTT. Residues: CASSAASGSLNTGELFF.

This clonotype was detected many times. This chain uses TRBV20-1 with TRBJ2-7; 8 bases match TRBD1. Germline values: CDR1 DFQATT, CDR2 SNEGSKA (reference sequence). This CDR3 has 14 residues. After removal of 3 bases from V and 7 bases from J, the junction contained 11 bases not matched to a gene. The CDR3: CSASRGRVAGEQYF. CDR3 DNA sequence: TGCAGTGCTAGCAGGGGGCGCGTGGCCGGAGAGCAGTACTTC.

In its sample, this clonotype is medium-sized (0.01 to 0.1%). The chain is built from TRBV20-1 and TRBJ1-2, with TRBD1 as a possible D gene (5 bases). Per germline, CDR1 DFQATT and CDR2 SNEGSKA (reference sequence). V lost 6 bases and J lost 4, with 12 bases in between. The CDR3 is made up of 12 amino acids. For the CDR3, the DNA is TGCAGTGCCAATGCCGGGACCTATGGCTACACCTTC. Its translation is CSANAGTYGYTF.

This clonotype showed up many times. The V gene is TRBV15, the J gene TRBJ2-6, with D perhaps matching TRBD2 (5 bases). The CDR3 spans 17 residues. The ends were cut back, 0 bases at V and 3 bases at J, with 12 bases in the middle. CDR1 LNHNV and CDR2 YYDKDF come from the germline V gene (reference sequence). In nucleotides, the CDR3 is TGTGCCACCAGCAGAGATGGGTCGAGGGTTGGGGCCAACGTCCTGACTTTC. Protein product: CATSRDGSRVGANVLTF.

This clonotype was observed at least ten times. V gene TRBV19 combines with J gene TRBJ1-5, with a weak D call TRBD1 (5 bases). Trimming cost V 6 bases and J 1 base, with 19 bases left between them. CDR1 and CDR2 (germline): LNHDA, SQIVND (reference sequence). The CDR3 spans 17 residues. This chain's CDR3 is CASSHRRGPMSNQPQHF. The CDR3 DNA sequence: TGTGCCAGTAGCCATCGTCGGGGACCGATGAGCAATCAGCCCCAGCATTTT.

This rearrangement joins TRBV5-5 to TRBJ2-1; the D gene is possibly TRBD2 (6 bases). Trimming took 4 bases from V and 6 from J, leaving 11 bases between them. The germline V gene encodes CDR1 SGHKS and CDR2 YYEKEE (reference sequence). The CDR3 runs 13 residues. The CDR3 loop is CASSAGPSNEQFF. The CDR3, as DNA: TGTGCCAGCAGCGCGGGACCGAGCAATGAGCAGTTCTTC. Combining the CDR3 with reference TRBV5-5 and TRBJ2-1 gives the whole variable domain DAGVTQSPTHLIKTRGQQVTLRCSPISGHKSVSWYQQVLGQGPQFIFQYYEKEERGRGNFPDRFSARQFPNYSSELNVNALLLGDSALYLCASSAGPSNEQFFGPGTRLTVL.

The CDR3 coding sequence is TGTGCCAGCAGATCTTCACTAGCGGTTGACAACGAGCAGTACTTC. Translation: CASRSSLAVDNEQYF. The chain carries TRBV6-5 and TRBJ2-7; TRBD2 matches 8 bases. Germline V lookup: CDR1 MNHEY, CDR2 SVGAGI. The trim removed 6 bases at V and 5 bases at J, leaving 12 bases unmatched. This CDR3 has 15 residues.

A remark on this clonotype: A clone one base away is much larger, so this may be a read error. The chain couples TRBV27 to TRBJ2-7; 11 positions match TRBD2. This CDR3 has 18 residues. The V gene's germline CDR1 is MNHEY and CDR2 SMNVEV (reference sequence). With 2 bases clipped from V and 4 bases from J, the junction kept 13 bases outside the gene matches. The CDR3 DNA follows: TGTGCCAGCAGTTTACGGACTTGGACTAGCGGGCTATTATACGAGCAGTACTTC. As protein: CASSLRTWTSGLLYEQYF.

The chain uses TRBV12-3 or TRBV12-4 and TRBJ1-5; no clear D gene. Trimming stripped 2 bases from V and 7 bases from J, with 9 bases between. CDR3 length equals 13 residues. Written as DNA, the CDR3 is TGTGCCAGCAGTTTATTGCGGAAACAGCCCCAGCATTTT. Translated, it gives CASSLLRKQPQHF.

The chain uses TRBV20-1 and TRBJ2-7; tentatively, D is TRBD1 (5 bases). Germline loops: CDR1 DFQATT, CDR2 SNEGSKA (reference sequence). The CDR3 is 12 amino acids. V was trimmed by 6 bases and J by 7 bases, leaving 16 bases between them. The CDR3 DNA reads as TGCAGTGCCAGCAGTTACTCAGGGGAGCAGTACTTC. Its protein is CSASSYSGEQYF.

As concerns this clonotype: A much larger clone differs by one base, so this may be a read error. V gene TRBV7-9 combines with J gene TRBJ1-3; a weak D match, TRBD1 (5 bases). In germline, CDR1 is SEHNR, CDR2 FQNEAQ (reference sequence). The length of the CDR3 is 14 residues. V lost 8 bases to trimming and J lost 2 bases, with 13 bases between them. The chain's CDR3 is CASGRRGPGNTIYF. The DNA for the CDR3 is TGTGCCAGCGGACGGCGGGGCCCTGGAAACACCATATATTTT.

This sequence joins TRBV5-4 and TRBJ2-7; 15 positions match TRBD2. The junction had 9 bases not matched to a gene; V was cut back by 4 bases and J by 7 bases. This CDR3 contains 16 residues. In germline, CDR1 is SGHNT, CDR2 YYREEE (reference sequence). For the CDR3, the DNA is TGTGCCAGCAGCATCGGACTAGCGGGAGGGGGGAATGAGCAGTACTTC. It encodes CASSIGLAGGGNEQYF.

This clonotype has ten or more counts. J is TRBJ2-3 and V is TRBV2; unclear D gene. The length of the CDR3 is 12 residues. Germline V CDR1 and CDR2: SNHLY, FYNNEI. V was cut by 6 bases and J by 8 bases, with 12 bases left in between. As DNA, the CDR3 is TGTGCCAGCAGCCCCCCTGTATTTACGCAGTATTTT. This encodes CASSPPVFTQYF.

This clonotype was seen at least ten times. CDR3 bases: TGTGCCACCAGGGACAGGATGAGCACTGAAGCTTTCTTT. This gives the protein CATRDRMSTEAFF. The chain links TRBV27 to TRBJ1-1; 8 bases agree with TRBD1. Trimming cost V 10 bases and J 4 bases; bases outside gene matches: 8. Per germline, CDR1 MNHEY and CDR2 SMNVEV (reference sequence). The CDR3 is 13 amino acids.

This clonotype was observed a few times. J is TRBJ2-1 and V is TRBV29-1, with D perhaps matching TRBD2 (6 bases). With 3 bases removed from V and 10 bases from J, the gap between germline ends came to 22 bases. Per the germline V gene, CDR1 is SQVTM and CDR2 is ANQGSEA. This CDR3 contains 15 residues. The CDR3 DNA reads TGCAGCGTTGACTGGCGGAAAGAGACGGGAGCCGAGCAGTTCTTC. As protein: CSVDWRKETGAEQFF.

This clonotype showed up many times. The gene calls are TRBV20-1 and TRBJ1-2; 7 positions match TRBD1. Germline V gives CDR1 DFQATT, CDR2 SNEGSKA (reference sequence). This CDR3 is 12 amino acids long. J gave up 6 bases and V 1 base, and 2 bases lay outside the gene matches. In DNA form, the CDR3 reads TGCAGTGCTAGAGTCAGGGGGAATGGCTACACCTTC. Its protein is CSARVRGNGYTF.

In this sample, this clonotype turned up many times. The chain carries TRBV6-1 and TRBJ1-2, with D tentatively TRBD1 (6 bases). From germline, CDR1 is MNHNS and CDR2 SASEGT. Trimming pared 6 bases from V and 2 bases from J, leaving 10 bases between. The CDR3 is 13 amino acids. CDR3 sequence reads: CASSPTGNYGYTF. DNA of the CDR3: TGTGCCAGCAGCCCGACAGGCAACTATGGCTACACCTTC.

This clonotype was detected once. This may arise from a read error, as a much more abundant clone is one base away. The CDR3, as DNA: TGTGCCAGCAGCCGATCCGTGACAGGGAAAGCACCCGGGGAGCTGTTTTTT. Its protein is CASSRSVTGKAPGELFF. The chain couples TRBV7-2 to TRBJ2-2; 7 bases are a match to TRBD1. J gave up 6 bases and V 5 bases, and 15 bases lay outside the gene matches. The CDR3 sequence is 17 residues long. The germline gives CDR1 SGHTA, CDR2 FQGNSA.

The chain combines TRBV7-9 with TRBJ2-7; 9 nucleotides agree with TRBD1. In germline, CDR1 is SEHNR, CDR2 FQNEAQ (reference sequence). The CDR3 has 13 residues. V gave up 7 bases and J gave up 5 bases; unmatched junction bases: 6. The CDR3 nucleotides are TGTGCCAGCATCCTGGGACAGGGTGACGAGCAGTACTTC. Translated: CASILGQGDEQYF. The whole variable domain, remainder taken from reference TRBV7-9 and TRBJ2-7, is DTGVSQNPRHKITKRGQNVTFRCDPISEHNRLYWYRQTLGQGPEFLTYFQNEAQLEKSRLLSDRFSAERPKGSFSTLEIQRTEQGDSAMYLCASILGQGDEQYFGPGTRLTVT.

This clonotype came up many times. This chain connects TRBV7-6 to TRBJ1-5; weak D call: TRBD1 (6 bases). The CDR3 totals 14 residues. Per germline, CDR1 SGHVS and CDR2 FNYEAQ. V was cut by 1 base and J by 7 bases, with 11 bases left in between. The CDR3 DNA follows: TGTGCCAGCAGCTTAGTCACAGGGACCCAGCCCCAGCATTTT. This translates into CASSLVTGTQPQHF. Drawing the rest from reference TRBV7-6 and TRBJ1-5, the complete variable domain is GAGVSQSPRYKVTKRGQDVALRCDPISGHVSLYWYRQALGQGPEFLTYFNYEAQQDKSGLPNDRFSAERPEGSISTLTIQRTEQRDSAMYRCASSLVTGTQPQHFGDGTRLSIL.

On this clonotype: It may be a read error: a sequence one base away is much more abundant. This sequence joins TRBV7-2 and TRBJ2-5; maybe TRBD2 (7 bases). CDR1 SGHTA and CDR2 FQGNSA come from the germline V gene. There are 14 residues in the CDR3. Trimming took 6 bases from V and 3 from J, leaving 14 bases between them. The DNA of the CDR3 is TGTGCCAGCAGATTGGCGGGGGCGAAAGAGACCCAGTACTTC. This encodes CASRLAGAKETQYF.

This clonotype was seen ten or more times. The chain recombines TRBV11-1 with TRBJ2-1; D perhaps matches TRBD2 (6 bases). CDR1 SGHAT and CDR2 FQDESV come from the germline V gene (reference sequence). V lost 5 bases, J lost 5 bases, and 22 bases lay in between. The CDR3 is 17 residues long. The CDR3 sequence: CASSHGRGRGTHNEQFF. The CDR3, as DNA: TGTGCCAGCAGCCATGGGCGAGGGCGGGGAACTCACAATGAGCAGTTCTTC.

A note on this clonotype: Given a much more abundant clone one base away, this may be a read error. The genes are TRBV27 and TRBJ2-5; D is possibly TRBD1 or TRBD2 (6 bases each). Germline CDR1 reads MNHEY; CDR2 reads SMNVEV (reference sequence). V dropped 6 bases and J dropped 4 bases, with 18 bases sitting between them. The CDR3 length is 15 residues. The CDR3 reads CASSLDHGGAETQYF. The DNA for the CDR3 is TGTGCCAGCAGCTTAGATCACGGGGGCGCAGAGACCCAGTACTTC.

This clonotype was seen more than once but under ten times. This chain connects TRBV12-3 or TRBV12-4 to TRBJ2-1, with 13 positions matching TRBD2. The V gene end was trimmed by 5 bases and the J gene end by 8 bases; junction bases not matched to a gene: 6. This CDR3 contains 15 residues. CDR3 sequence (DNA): TGTGCCAGCAGTCCTACTAGCGGGAGGGCCTATGAGCAGTTCTTC. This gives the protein CASSPTSGRAYEQFF.

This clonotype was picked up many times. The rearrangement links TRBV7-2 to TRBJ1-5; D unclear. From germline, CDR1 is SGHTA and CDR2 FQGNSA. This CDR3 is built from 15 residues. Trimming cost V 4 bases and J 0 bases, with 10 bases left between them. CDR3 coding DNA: TGTGCCAGCAGCTCAGAGACCTATAGCAATCAGCCCCAGCATTTT. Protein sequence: CASSSETYSNQPQHF.

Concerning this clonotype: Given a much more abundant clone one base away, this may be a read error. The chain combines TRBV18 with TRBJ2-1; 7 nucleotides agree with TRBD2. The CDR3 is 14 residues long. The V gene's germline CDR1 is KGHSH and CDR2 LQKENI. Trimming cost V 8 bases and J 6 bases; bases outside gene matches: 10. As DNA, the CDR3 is TGTGCCAGCCCACTGCCGGGACTAAGCAATGAGCAGTTCTTC. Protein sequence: CASPLPGLSNEQFF.

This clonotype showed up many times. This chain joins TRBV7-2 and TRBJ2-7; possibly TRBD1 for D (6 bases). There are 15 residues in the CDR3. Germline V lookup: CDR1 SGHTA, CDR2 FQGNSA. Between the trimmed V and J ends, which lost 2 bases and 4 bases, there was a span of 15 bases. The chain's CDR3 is CASSLWGRGVYEQYF. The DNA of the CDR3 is TGTGCCAGCAGCTTATGGGGGCGCGGAGTTTACGAGCAGTACTTC.

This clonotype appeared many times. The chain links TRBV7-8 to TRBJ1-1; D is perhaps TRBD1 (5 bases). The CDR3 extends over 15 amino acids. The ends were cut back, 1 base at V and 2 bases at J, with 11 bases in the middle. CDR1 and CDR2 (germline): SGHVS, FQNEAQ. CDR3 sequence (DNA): TGTGCCAGCAGCTTAGGACCCCAGGGAAACACTGAAGCTTTCTTT. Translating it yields CASSLGPQGNTEAFF.